This TCR beta chain was sequenced during a study of blood T cell repertoires in COVID-19. About the study: Samples of COVID-19 (acute and convalescent) were obtained from the United States, Italy and Spain. Nucleic acid was either cDNA or gDNA, and it came from T cells, B-cell-depleted T cells, or PBMCs.

In the authors' workflow: It was from reference gene primer amplification that nucleated cell counts were estimated. Only in-frame clones appear in the TCRdb table, and some are missing; sequencing was by immunoSEQ multiplex PCR. The DNA was the basis for D and trimming; V, J and clone size are from that table. The table shows around 200,000 clones, with 86% occurring only once. The J segment lost 5 bases and the V segment lost 2 bases, leaving 8 bases of the junction unmatched. Germline lookup yields CDR1 SGDLS and CDR2 YYNGEE. This CDR3 spans 15 amino acids. This sequence joins TRBV9 and TRBJ2-7; TRBD1 agrees at 9 bases. This TCR derives from a man between 65 and 80 years old with acute or convalescent COVID-19. What was sequenced was peripheral blood. Here the CDR3 DNA reads TGTGCCAGCAGCGTTGACGGACAGGGGTCCGACGAGCAGTACTTC. It is translated as CASSVDGQGSDEQYF.